This entry features one T cell receptor (beta chain) sequence. No antigen is known for it. The data derive from a study of beta chain features in type 1 diabetes. Study conclusions and caveats: cDNA-based reads could over-represent cells with high TCR expression.

Trimming took 7 bases from V and 8 from J; bases not matched to a gene: 8. The germline V gene encodes CDR1 LNHDA and CDR2 SQIVND (reference sequence). The CDR3 spans 14 residues. Expressed TCRB transcripts were sequenced after all isolated RNA was converted to cDNA. This table comes from immunoSEQ multiplex PCR, and its TCRdb copy is limited to in-frame clones, with some not included. The sample lists 200,000 to 300,000 clones; 11% to 15% were seen once. The sample comprised naive CD4+ T cells from blood. The chain carries TRBV19 and TRBJ1-6, with 7 bases aligning to TRBD1. The clonotype was recovered from a woman in her forties in good health. The CDR3 is CASTAGTVYSPLHF. The CDR3 nucleotides read TGTGCCAGTACCGCAGGGACAGTGTATTCACCCCTCCACTTT.